This TCR beta chain was captured in a study of cytomegalovirus exposure and HLA in healthy donors. Study-level information: When 398 donors were genotyped, roughly 80% of them were found to fall in the Caucasian-associated ancestry cluster. Whole-study findings and limits: Sequencing probably produced one cluster of sequence variants that were highly shared. Among TCR beta chains, those listed as cytomegalovirus-associated numbered some 160. A later analysis found common viral pathogens apparently linked to several of the most significant clusters.

Comments on this clone: The antigen remains undetermined.

Amplification used 60 Vbeta primers and 13 Jbeta primers. Using immunoSEQ multiplex PCR, the repertoire was profiled, and TCRdb retains in-frame clones only, with some absent. The data show more than 95,000 clones, around 70% seen once. V was shortened by 1 base and J by 4 bases, with 10 bases between the two germline ends. CDR3 size: 14 residues. Germline V gene lookup returns CDR1 SEHNR and CDR2 FQNEAQ (reference sequence). The clonotype comes from a woman younger than 30 in good health and CMV-seronegative. The genes are TRBV7-9 and TRBJ1-2, with D possibly matching TRBD1 (5 bases). The sample consisted of PBMCs. The CDR3 here is CASSLDLRAYGYTF. CDR3 nucleotides: TGTGCCAGCAGCTTAGATCTCAGGGCCTATGGCTACACCTTC.